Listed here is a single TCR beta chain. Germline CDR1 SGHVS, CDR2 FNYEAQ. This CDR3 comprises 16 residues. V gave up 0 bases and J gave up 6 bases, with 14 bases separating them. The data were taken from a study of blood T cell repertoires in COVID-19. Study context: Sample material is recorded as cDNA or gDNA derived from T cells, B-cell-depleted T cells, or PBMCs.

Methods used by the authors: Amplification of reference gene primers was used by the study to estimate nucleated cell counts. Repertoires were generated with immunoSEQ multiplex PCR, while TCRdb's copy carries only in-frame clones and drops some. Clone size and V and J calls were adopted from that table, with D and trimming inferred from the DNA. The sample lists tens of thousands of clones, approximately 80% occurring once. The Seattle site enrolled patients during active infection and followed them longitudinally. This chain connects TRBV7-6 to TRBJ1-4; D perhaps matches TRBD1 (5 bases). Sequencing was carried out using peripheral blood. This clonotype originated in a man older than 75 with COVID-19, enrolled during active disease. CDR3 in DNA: TGTGCCAGCAGCTTAGCGGGGGGGAGTCGCGATGAAAAACTGTTTTTT. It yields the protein CASSLAGGSRDEKLFF.